This TCR beta chain stems from a study of CD8 T cells in Susac syndrome (dated by TCRdb to about 2019). In terms of the full investigation: Whether CD8+ T cell activation and differentiation in Susac syndrome was antigen driven was tested using repertoire sequencing. CD8+ T cell repertoire clonality was compared between some 13 healthy donors, approximately 14 Susac syndrome patients and about 15 multiple sclerosis patients. What the study reported, not specific to this receptor: The TCR sequencing and HLA analysis was acknowledged to have included a relatively small number of individuals.

RNA was extracted using the RNeasy kit, and about 0.5 to 1 ug of the RNA was reverse transcribed with random hexamers. TCR beta CDR3 regions were amplified with the immunoSEQ multiplex PCR assay covering 54 Vbeta and 13 Jbeta segments. PCR amplification bias was corrected by using a synthetic template baseline for primer optimization and computational correction. The study's processing was this. Only productive sequences were kept, with reads annotated to V, D and J genes according to IMGT and analyzed in immunoSEQ Analyzer. Clonality was calculated as one minus the Shannon entropy normalized by log2 of the number of productive unique sequences. Public and private clones were assessed among the 100 most prevalent clones of each patient and control. Clones were defined as Susac-specific when absent from the healthy and MS cohorts, from some 1,100 published viral clones and from other ImmuneACCESS disease sequences. TCRdb reprocessed the public reads (quality trimming at Q25 with fastp, clone calling with MiXCR) and kept in-frame beta chains. Rows are combined by CDR3 protein, so each entry shows the most common genes and DNA. What appears here as the V and J calls and clone size reflects TCRdb's work, not the paper's. This sample gives roughly 400,000 distinct CDR3 sequences in total; around 85% of them show up just once. The top ten clones comprise more than 0.09% of the sample.

On this clonotype itself: There is no known antigen for this receptor. It has no much larger one-base neighbor in the sample; base qualities were not kept.

Peripheral blood CD8+ and CD4+ T cells from healthy donors, Susac syndrome patients and multiple sclerosis patients were profiled using high-throughput TCR beta sequencing. Multiple sclerosis controls were treatment-naive patients with stable or active relapsing-remitting disease fulfilling revised McDonald criteria. Bulk CD8+ and CD4+ T cells were purified by magnetic negative isolation, while CD8+ TEMRA cells were enriched using FACS. Blood was drawn into EDTA tubes, processed within 24 hours, and PBMCs were isolated by density gradient centrifugation. PBMCs intended for TCR sequencing were cryopreserved in liquid nitrogen and thawed later in a water bath at 37 degrees C. The sorted or isolated CD4+, CD8+ and CD8+ TEMRA cells had a purity of 90% or higher. The CDR3 sequence holds 16 residues, the cysteine and phenylalanine included. Only the CDR3 part of the read is kept: 48 bases, read in frame from the first base.

The sample was CD8+ T cells from PBMCs. The chain is encoded by TRBV12-2 joined to TRBJ1-5; the table's D call, TRBD1, has no DNA check behind it. TRBV12-2 is assigned pseudogene status. The source of this sequence is a human donor with multiple sclerosis. The DNA reads as follows: TGTGCAAGTCGCCCCGGGACCGGGAGGGGCAATCAGCCCCAGCATTTT. Its product reads: CASRPGTGRGNQPQHF.